These 19 T cell receptor beta chains were all obtained from the same sample, sequenced in a study of blood T cell repertoires in COVID-19 (dated by TCRdb to about 2020). To prepare the library, the immunoSEQ multiplex PCR assay was applied. Not all clones reach the TCRdb copy of this immuneACCESS table, which keeps in-frame sequences only. Checked studies attribute under half of the gap to unresolved V genes and leave the rest unexplained. The sample has about 84,000 clones on record, 75% to 85% of them singletons. The top ten clones comprise roughly 29% of the sample. The material sequenced was peripheral blood. Receptor source: a woman aged 80 or older with acute or convalescent COVID-19.

This clone has only one observation. J is TRBJ2-3 and V is TRBV3-1 (or the pseudogene TRBV3-2); unclear D gene. Trimming left V 1 base short and J 0 bases short, with 8 bases between. CDR1 is LGHDT and CDR2 is YNNKEL in the germline V gene (reference sequence). The CDR3 is 15 residues long. CDR3 region: CASSQALTSTDTQYF. The CDR3, as DNA: TGTGCCAGCAGCCAAGCCCTTACTAGCACAGATACGCAGTATTTT.

The V and J genes are TRBV19 and TRBJ2-1; possibly TRBD2 for D (5 bases). The V end was cut by 1 base, the J end by 10 bases, with 17 bases between. Per the germline V gene, CDR1 is LNHDA and CDR2 is SQIVND (reference sequence). The CDR3 sequence is 15 residues long. The DNA for the CDR3 is TGTGCCAGTAGTATAGGTTCCGGGATGACTTGGGAGCAGTTCTTC. Amino acids: CASSIGSGMTWEQFF. Full variable domain (outside the CDR3, taken from reference TRBV19 and TRBJ2-1): DGGITQSPKYLFRKEGQNVTLSCEQNLNHDAMYWYRQDPGQGLRLIYYSQIVNDFQKGDIAEGYSVSREKKESFPLTVTSAQKNPTAFYLCASSIGSGMTWEQFFGPGTRLTVL.

This chain uses TRBV28 with TRBJ2-7; D unresolved. Germline V lookup: CDR1 MDHEN, CDR2 SYDVKM. The CDR3 covers 10 residues. V lost 6 bases and J 3 bases, leaving 3 bases between the germline ends. The CDR3 protein is CASSRYEQYF. CDR3 sequence (DNA): TGTGCCAGCAGCCGCTACGAGCAGTACTTC.

CDR3 in amino acids: CSALFNYGYTF. The CDR3 DNA reads TGCAGTGCTCTCTTCAACTATGGCTACACCTTC. J is TRBJ1-2 and V is TRBV20-1; no reliable D call. This CDR3 has 11 residues. The germline V and J ends were trimmed by 5 bases and 2 bases, with 6 bases remaining between them. In germline, CDR1 is DFQATT, CDR2 SNEGSKA (reference sequence).

The V call is TRBV5-8, the J call TRBJ2-5, with 8 bases identical to TRBD1. This CDR3 is built from 14 residues. Germline V gives CDR1 SGHTS, CDR2 YDEGEE. The V and J ends lost 4 bases and 4 bases, in that order; junction bases with no gene match: 6. This CDR3 is CASSGGQDGETQYF. In DNA, the CDR3 is TGTGCCAGCAGCGGGGGACAGGATGGAGAGACCCAGTACTTC. The variable domain in full, with the rest retrieved from reference TRBV5-8 and TRBJ2-5, is EAGVTQSPTHLIKTRGQQATLRCSPISGHTSVYWYQQALGLGLQFLLWYDEGEERNRGNFPPRFSGRQFPNYSSELNVNALELEDSALYLCASSGGQDGETQYFGPGTRLLVL.

This clone was counted once. The chain links TRBV9 to TRBJ1-2; D perhaps matches TRBD1 (6 bases). V lost 0 bases, J lost 4 bases, and 13 bases lay in between. Looked up from germline, CDR1 is SGDLS and CDR2 is YYNGEE. The CDR3 loop spans 15 amino acids. This chain's CDR3 is CASSVETGRGYGYTF. The CDR3 nucleotides are TGTGCCAGCAGCGTAGAAACAGGGAGGGGCTATGGCTACACCTTC. Drawing the rest from reference TRBV9 and TRBJ1-2, the complete variable domain is DSGVTQTPKHLITATGQRVTLRCSPRSGDLSVYWYQQSLDQGLQFLIQYYNGEERAKGNILERFSAQQFPDLHSELNLSSLELGDSALYFCASSVETGRGYGYTFGSGTRLTVV.

This sequence joins TRBV4-1 and TRBJ2-3; D call uncertain. The CDR3 sequence is 13 residues long. V dropped 2 bases and J dropped 2 bases, with 5 bases sitting between them. CDR1 and CDR2 (germline): MGHRA, YSYEKL. CDR3 DNA: TGCGCCAGCAGCCAATCCGTCACAGATACGCAGTATTTT. It translates to CASSQSVTDTQYF.

J is TRBJ2-3 and V is TRBV5-6, with 7 nucleotides matching TRBD2. The CDR3 has 15 amino acids. The germline V gene encodes CDR1 SGHDT and CDR2 YYEEEE. Trimming took 4 bases from V and 2 from J; bases not matched to a gene: 7. This chain's CDR3 is CASSLSRGFTDTQYF. DNA of the CDR3: TGTGCCAGCAGCCTATCGCGGGGGTTCACAGATACGCAGTATTTT.

The chain is built from TRBV9 and TRBJ1-1; maybe TRBD1 (6 bases). V was shortened by 0 bases and J by 10 bases, with 16 bases between the two germline ends. The CDR3 covers 14 residues. In germline, CDR1 is SGDLS, CDR2 YYNGEE. The chain's CDR3 is CASSVDGGPAVAFF. CDR3 in DNA: TGTGCCAGCAGCGTAGATGGGGGCCCTGCTGTAGCTTTCTTT.

The chain combines TRBV29-1 with TRBJ2-1; 12 bases align to TRBD2. Germline values: CDR1 SQVTM, CDR2 ANQGSEA. This CDR3 region has 14 residues. Germline trimming cut 5 bases from V and 4 bases from J; bases unmatched to any gene: 3. The CDR3, as DNA: TGCAGCGTTCGGCTAGCGGGAGGGTACAATGAGCAGTTCTTC. Its translation: CSVRLAGGYNEQFF.

The J gene is TRBJ1-2, the V gene TRBV25-1; TRBD1 might be the D (6 bases). Trimming pared 4 bases from V and 0 bases from J, leaving 6 bases between. The CDR3 spans 13 residues. Germline V lookup: CDR1 MGHDK, CDR2 SYGVNS. The CDR3 DNA sequence: TGTGCCAGCAGTGGACAGGCTAACTATGGCTACACCTTC. As protein: CASSGQANYGYTF.

This clone was seen just once. This specimen includes other DNA sequences encoding the same CDR3. The chain couples TRBV28 to TRBJ2-1; TRBD2 aligns across 9 bases. Germline-derived CDR1 and CDR2 are MDHEN and SYDVKM. Germline trimming cut 5 bases from V and 6 bases from J; bases unmatched to any gene: 2. This CDR3 has 13 amino acids. Written as DNA, the CDR3 is TGTGCCAGCAGTCTAGCGGGAAGCAATGAGCAGTTCTTC. This codes for CASSLAGSNEQFF.

The chain recombines TRBV7-2 with TRBJ2-2; no clear D gene. Germline V gives CDR1 SGHTA, CDR2 FQGNSA. Trimming cost V 2 bases and J 2 bases, with 6 bases left between them. This CDR3 region has 14 residues. The CDR3 nucleotides read TGTGCCAGCAGCTTATGGGCTAACACCGGGGAGCTGTTTTTT. Encoded protein: CASSLWANTGELFF.

This chain links TRBV5-1 with TRBJ2-7, with unresolved D. Between the trimmed V and J ends, which lost 4 bases and 6 bases, there was a span of 11 bases. This CDR3 is built from 12 residues. The germline V gene has CDR1 SGHRS and CDR2 YFSETQ. CDR3 nucleotide sequence: TGCGCCAGCAGCGCCATCTATGGCGAGCAGTACTTC. Translating gives CASSAIYGEQYF. Full variable domain (rest looked up from reference TRBV5-1 and TRBJ2-7): KAGVTQTPRYLIKTRGQQVTLSCSPISGHRSVSWYQQTPGQGLQFLFEYFSETQRNKGNFPGRFSGRQFSNSRSEMNVSTLELGDSALYLCASSAIYGEQYFGPGTRLTVT.

The V gene is TRBV7-9, the J gene TRBJ2-1; the match to TRBD1 covers 10 bases. CDR3 length: 13 amino acids. Germline loops: CDR1 SEHNR, CDR2 FQNEAQ (reference sequence). CDR3 in DNA: TGTCAATCGCGACAGGGGGCCTTCAGTGAGCAGTTCTTC. It specifies CQSRQGAFSEQFF. Full variable domain (outside the CDR3, taken from reference TRBV7-9 and TRBJ2-1): DTGVSQNPRHKITKRGQNVTFRCDPISEHNRLYWYRQTLGQGPEFLTYFQNEAQLEKSRLLSDRFSAERPKGSFSTLEIQRTEQGDSAMYLCQSRQGAFSEQFFGPGTRLTVL.

The chain recombines TRBV6-6 with TRBJ1-6, with TRBD1 identical over 8 bases. Germline V gene data show CDR1 as MNHNY and CDR2 as SVGAGI (reference sequence). Trimming at V came to 7 bases and at J to 8 bases, leaving 7 bases not matched to a gene. CDR3 size: 14 residues. CDR3 sequence (DNA): TGTGCCAGCAACCAGGGACAGGCATATTCACCCCTCCACTTT. Its translation is CASNQGQAYSPLHF.

This clone was recorded only once. The DNA of the CDR3 is TGCGCCAGCAGGAATGAGTACCAAGAGACCCAGTACTTC. It translates to CASRNEYQETQYF. The chain has TRBV5-1 and TRBJ2-5, with D unresolved. V was trimmed by 5 bases and J by 0 bases, leaving 8 bases between them. Germline assignment: CDR1 SGHRS and CDR2 YFSETQ. The CDR3 is 13 amino acids.

The V and J genes are TRBV30 and TRBJ2-5; 8 bases fit TRBD2. V lost 4 bases, J lost 5 bases, and 6 bases stayed unmatched. Germline V gene lookup returns CDR1 GTSNPN and CDR2 SVGIG (reference sequence). The length of the CDR3 is 13 residues. The CDR3 here is CAWNREGWETQYF. The CDR3 nucleotides are TGTGCCTGGAACCGGGAGGGTTGGGAGACCCAGTACTTC.

This chain links TRBV19 with TRBJ2-7; TRBD2 might be the D (5 bases). The CDR3 loop spans 18 amino acids. The germline CDR1 and CDR2 sequences are LNHDA and SQIVND (reference sequence). Trimming pared 7 bases from V and 0 bases from J, leaving 25 bases between. The CDR3 sequence is CASTPRVRLAESSYEQYF. The CDR3 coding sequence is TGTGCCAGTACCCCCAGAGTTCGGCTAGCCGAAAGCTCCTACGAGCAGTACTTC.